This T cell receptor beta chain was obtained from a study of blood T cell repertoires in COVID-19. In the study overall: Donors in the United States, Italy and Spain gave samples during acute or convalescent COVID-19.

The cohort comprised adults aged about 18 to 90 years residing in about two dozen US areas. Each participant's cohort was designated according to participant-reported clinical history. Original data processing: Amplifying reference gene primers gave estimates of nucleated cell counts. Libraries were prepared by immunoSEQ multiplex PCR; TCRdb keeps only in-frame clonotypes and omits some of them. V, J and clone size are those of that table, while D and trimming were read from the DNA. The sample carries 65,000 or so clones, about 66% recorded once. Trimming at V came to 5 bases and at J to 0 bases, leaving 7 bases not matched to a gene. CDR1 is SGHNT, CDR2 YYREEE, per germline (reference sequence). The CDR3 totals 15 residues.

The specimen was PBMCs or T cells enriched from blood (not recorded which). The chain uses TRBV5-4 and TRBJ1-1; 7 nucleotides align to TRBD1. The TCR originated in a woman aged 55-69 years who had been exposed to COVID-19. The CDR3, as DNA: TGTGCCAGCAGTTTTAACAGGGGCATGAACACTGAAGCTTTCTTT. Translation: CASSFNRGMNTEAFF. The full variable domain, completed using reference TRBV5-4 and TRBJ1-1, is ETGVTQSPTHLIKTRGQQVTLRCSSQSGHNTVSWYQQALGQGPQFIFQYYREEENGRGNFPPRFSGLQFPNYSSELNVNALELDDSALYLCASSFNRGMNTEAFFGQGTRLTVV.